This TCR beta chain is from a study of sequential checkpoint blockade in melanoma. Study conclusions and caveats: Pretreatment TIL clonality tracked with response in the nivolumab-first arm.

Noted treatment: randomized to nivolumab then ipilimumab (arm A) or the reverse (arm B). Note on this clone: Its target is unknown.

Generated by immunoSEQ multiplex PCR, the TCRdb table keeps only in-frame clones and is missing some. The sample has under 3,000 clones; about a quarter are singletons. Unmatched junction bases numbered 9, after V lost 4 bases and J lost 2 bases. The CDR3 spans 16 residues. The germline V gene encodes CDR1 SGHNT and CDR2 YENEEA. This TCR was recovered from a human donor with melanoma. This sequence joins TRBV11-3 and TRBJ2-7, with 9 bases aligning to TRBD2. The starting material was tumor tissue (inferred from file names), obtained from a patient given nivolumab and ipilimumab in sequence. The CDR3 sequence is CASSSLPSGTTYEQYF. The CDR3 coding sequence is TGTGCCAGCAGCTCACTCCCTAGCGGGACTACCTACGAGCAGTACTTC.